These 6 T cell receptor beta chains were all obtained from the same sample, sequenced in a study of cytomegalovirus exposure and HLA in healthy donors. In the PCR, 60 Vbeta and 13 Jbeta primers were used. The assay was immunoSEQ multiplex PCR, and TCRdb's table has in-frame clones only and misses some. The table includes around 300,000 clones, under 80% detected once. The sample was PBMCs. Every receptor here comes from a female donor in good health and CMV-seronegative.

This clone was seen only once. The genes are TRBV7-3 and TRBJ2-1, with a weak D call TRBD2 (5 bases). Germline CDR1 and CDR2: SGHTA and FQGTGA. The CDR3 length is 16 residues. V lost 1 base and J 5 bases, leaving 15 bases between the germline ends. CDR3 sequence: CASSLNRAGTNNEQFF. In DNA form, the CDR3 reads TGTGCCAGCAGCTTAAATAGGGCGGGCACTAACAATGAGCAGTTCTTC.

V gene TRBV18 combines with J gene TRBJ2-7; 7 nucleotides match TRBD2. The CDR3 consists of 13 residues. J lost 3 bases, V lost 4 bases, and 3 bases had no gene match. In germline, CDR1 is KGHSH, CDR2 LQKENI. CDR3 sequence reads: CASSHPGGYEQYF. The CDR3 bases are TGTGCCAGCTCACATCCGGGGGGCTACGAGCAGTACTTC.

The chain links TRBV7-2 to TRBJ2-7; 7 bases agree with TRBD1. The CDR3 extends over 14 amino acids. Losses at the gene ends were 5 bases for V and 3 bases for J; bases not matched to a gene: 7. The V gene's germline CDR1 is SGHTA and CDR2 FQGNSA. The CDR3 spells CASSGPGQNYEQYF. The CDR3 nucleotides read TGTGCCAGCAGCGGACCGGGACAGAACTACGAGCAGTACTTC.

This sequence joins TRBV7-9 and TRBJ2-7, with D maybe TRBD1 (5 bases). The CDR3 loop spans 12 amino acids. Trimming stripped 5 bases from V and 7 bases from J, with 12 bases between. Germline-derived CDR1 and CDR2 are SEHNR and FQNEAQ (reference sequence). CDR3 region: CASSQTAREQYF. Here the CDR3 DNA reads TGTGCCAGCAGCCAGACAGCTAGGGAGCAGTACTTC.

The rearrangement uses TRBV11-3 and TRBJ2-1, with D hard to call. Trimming shortened V by 6 bases and J by 0 bases, and 9 bases separated the two germline ends. CDR1 and CDR2 from the germline V gene are SGHNT and YENEEA. The CDR3 spans 14 residues. This CDR3 is CASSPGSSYNEQFF. The CDR3 nucleotides are TGTGCCAGCAGTCCAGGCAGCTCCTACAATGAGCAGTTCTTC.

V usage is TRBV6-1 and J usage is TRBJ1-5; a possible D gene is TRBD1 (5 bases). Trimming left V 7 bases short and J 10 bases short, with 20 bases between. Germline V gene data show CDR1 as MNHNS and CDR2 as SASEGT. CDR3 length equals 14 residues. For the CDR3, the DNA is TGTGCCAGCACTCTTACAGGCGTCCCATCTCCCCAGCATTTT. It translates to CASTLTGVPSPQHF.